Below, one T cell receptor (beta chain) is given with its context. Assay: immunoSEQ multiplex PCR; the TCRdb copy retains only in-frame clones and omits some. Here the sample spans 100,000 to 150,000 clones, more than 70% being singletons. This record comes from a study of T cell responses to AZD1222 COVID-19 vaccine. The CDR3 totals 15 residues. V shed 2 bases, J shed 5 bases, and the junction held 5 bases outside the gene matches. CDR1 and CDR2 from the germline V gene are WNHNN and SYGVQD (reference sequence). The TCR originated in an adult who received the AZD1222 COVID-19 vaccine. V is TRBV10-1 and J is TRBJ1-4; 7 positions match TRBD1. This sample comprised peripheral blood, obtained 28 days after the second AZD1222 dose. The CDR3 loop reads CASSEPGQQNEKLFF. The CDR3 DNA is TGCGCCAGCAGTGAGCCGGGACAGCAAAATGAAAAACTGTTTTTT.